This T cell receptor beta chain was captured in a study of cytomegalovirus exposure and HLA in healthy donors. Overall study context: Unique TCRs numbering 75 million to 95 million, obtained from HLA-typed donors, made up an early data release. Study conclusions and caveats: Later on, analysis showed that most CMV-associated TCR beta chains appeared to be HLA-restricted. Later on, a genetic analysis was performed. It linked a missense variant in DCLRE1C with V- and J-gene trimming of TCR beta.

Notes on this clone: What it binds is not known.

Primers: 60 Vbeta forward and 13 Jbeta reverse. This table comes from immunoSEQ multiplex PCR, and its TCRdb copy is limited to in-frame clones, with some not included. The top ten clones hold roughly 14% of a sample with tens of thousands of clones, around 75% of them seen once. Germline CDR1 is SGHRS and CDR2 is YFSETQ. This CDR3 region has 17 residues. J lost 7 bases, V lost 4 bases, and 14 bases had no gene match. This clonotype was obtained from a woman aged 35 to 49 in good health and CMV-seropositive. The chain uses TRBV5-1 and TRBJ2-4; 10 bases are a match to TRBD1. The sample consisted of PBMCs. The CDR3 is CASSTAPTGGIGNIQYF. The CDR3 DNA follows: TGCGCCAGCAGCACCGCCCCGACAGGGGGCATCGGGAACATTCAGTACTTC. Looking up the rest from reference TRBV5-1 and TRBJ2-4 gives the full variable domain: KAGVTQTPRYLIKTRGQQVTLSCSPISGHRSVSWYQQTPGQGLQFLFEYFSETQRNKGNFPGRFSGRQFSNSRSEMNVSTLELGDSALYLCASSTAPTGGIGNIQYFGAGTRLSVL.